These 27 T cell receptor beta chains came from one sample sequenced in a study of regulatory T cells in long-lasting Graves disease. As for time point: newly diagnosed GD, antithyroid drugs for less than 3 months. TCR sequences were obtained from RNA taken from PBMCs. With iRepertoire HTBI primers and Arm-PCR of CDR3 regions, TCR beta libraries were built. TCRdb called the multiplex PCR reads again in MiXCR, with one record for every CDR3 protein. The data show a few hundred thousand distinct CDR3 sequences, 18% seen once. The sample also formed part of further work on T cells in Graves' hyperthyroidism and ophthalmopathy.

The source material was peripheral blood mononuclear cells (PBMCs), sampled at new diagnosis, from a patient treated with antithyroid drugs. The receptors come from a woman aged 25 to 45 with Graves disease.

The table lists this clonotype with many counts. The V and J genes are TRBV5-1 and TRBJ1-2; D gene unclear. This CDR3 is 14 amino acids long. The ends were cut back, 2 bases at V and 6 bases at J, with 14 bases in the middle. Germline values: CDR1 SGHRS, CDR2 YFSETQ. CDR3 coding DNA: TGCGCCAGCAGCTTTCGACACCCTGCGGATGGCTACACCTTC. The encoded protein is CASSFRHPADGYTF.

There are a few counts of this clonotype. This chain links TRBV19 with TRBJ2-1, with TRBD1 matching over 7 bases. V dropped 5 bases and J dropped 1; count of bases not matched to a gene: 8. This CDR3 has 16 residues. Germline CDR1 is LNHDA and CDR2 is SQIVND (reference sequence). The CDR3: CASSPSYRGSYNEQFF. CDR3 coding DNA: TGTGCCAGTAGTCCTAGTTACAGGGGATCCTACAATGAGCAGTTCTTC.

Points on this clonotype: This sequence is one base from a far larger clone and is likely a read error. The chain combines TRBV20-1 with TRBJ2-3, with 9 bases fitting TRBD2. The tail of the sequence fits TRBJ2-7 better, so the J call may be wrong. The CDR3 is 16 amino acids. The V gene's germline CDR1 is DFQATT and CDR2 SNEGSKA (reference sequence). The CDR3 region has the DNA TGCAGTGCTAGAGATCCGGGTAGCGGGAGAACCTACGAGCAGTACTTC. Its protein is CSARDPGSGRTYEQYF.

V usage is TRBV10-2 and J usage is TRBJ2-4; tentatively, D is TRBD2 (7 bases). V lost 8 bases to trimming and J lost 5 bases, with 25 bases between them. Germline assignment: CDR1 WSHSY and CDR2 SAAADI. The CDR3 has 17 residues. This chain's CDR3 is CASGRGSGVGAQNIQYF. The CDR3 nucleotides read TGCGCCAGCGGGAGGGGGTCCGGGGTCGGTGCCCAAAACATTCAGTACTTC.

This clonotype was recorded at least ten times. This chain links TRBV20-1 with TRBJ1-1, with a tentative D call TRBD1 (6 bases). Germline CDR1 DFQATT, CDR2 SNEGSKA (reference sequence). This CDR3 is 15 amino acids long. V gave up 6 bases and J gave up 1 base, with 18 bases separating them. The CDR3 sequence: CSAARVDRPNTEAFF. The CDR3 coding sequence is TGCAGTGCAGCCCGGGTGGACAGACCGAACACTGAAGCTTTCTTT.

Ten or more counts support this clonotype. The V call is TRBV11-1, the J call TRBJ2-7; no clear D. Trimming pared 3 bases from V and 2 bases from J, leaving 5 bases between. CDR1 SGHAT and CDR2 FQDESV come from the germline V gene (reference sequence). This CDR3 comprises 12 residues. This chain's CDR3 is CASSFEAYEQYF. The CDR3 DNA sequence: TGTGCCAGCAGCTTTGAGGCCTACGAGCAGTACTTC.

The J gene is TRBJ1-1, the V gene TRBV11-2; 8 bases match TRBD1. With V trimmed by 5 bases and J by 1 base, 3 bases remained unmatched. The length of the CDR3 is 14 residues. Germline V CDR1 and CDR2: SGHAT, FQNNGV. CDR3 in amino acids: CASSADRGNTEAFF. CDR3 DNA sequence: TGTGCCAGCAGCGCCGACAGGGGGAACACTGAAGCTTTCTTT.

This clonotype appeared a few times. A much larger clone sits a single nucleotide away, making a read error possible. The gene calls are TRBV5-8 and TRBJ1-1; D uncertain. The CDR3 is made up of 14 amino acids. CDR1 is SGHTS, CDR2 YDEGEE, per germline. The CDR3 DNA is TGTGCCAGCAGCTTGAACAACATGAACATTGAAGCTTTCTTT. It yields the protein CASSLNNMNIEAFF.

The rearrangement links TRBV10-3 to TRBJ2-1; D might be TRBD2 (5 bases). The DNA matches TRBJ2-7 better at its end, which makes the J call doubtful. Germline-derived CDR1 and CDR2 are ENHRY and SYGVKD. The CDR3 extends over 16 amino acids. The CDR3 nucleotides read TGTGCCATCAGTAAACTAGAGGGTAGTTCCTACAATGAGCAGTACTTC. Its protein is CAISKLEGSSYNEQYF.

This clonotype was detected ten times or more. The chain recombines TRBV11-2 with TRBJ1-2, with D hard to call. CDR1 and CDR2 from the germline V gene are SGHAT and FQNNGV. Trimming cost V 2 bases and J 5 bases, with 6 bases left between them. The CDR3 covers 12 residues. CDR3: CASSLQGYGYTF. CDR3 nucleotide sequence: TGTGCCAGCAGCTTACAAGGATATGGCTACACCTTC.

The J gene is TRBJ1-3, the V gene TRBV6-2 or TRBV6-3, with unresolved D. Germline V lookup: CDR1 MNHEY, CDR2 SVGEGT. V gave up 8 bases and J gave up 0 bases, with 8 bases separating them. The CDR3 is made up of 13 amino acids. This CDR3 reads CASWGSSGNTIYF. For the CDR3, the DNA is TGTGCCAGCTGGGGTAGCTCTGGAAACACCATATATTTT.

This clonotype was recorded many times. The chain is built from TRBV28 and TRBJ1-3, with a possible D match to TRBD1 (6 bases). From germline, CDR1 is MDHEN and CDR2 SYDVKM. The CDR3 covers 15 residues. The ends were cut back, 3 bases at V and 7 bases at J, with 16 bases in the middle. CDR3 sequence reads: CASSLGGQRGNTIYF. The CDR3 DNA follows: TGTGCCAGCAGTTTGGGGGGGCAGCGGGGCAACACCATATATTTT.

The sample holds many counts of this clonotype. In DNA form, the CDR3 reads TGTGCCACCAGTGATTTTAAGGGCGGCGCGCAGTTCTTC. This translates into CATSDFKGGAQFF. The J gene is TRBJ2-1, the V gene TRBV24-1; D remains ambiguous. Looked up from germline, CDR1 is KGHDR and CDR2 is SFDVKD. V dropped 1 base and J dropped 12 bases, with 12 bases sitting between them. This CDR3 spans 13 amino acids.

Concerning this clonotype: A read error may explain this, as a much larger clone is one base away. The CDR3 nucleotides are TGTGCCAGTCGAACAAGGGGCGGGGATCGGCCCCAGCATTTT. Amino acids: CASRTRGGDRPQHF. The chain links TRBV6-1 to TRBJ1-5, with a tentative D call TRBD1 (5 bases). V was shortened by 9 bases and J by 9 bases, with 21 bases between the two germline ends. Germline values: CDR1 MNHNS, CDR2 SASEGT. The CDR3 is 14 amino acids.

CDR3 in amino acids: CASSFPGRRGNEQFF. Written as DNA, the CDR3 is TGTGCCAGCAGTTTCCCCGGGAGGAGGGGCAATGAGCAGTTCTTC. This chain links TRBV27 with TRBJ2-1; the match to TRBD2 covers 7 bases. The CDR3 totals 15 residues. The germline gives CDR1 MNHEY, CDR2 SMNVEV (reference sequence). V lost 3 bases to trimming and J lost 6 bases; unmatched junction nucleotides: 8.

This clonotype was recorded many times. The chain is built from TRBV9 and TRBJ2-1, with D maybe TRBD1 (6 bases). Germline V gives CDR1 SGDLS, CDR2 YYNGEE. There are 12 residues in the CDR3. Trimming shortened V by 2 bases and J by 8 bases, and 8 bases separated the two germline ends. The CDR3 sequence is CASSVRGYEQFF. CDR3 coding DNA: TGTGCCAGCAGCGTCAGGGGCTATGAGCAGTTCTTC. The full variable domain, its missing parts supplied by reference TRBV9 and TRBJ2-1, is DSGVTQTPKHLITATGQRVTLRCSPRSGDLSVYWYQQSLDQGLQFLIQYYNGEERAKGNILERFSAQQFPDLHSELNLSSLELGDSALYFCASSVRGYEQFFGPGTRLTVL.

DNA of the CDR3: TGTGCCAGTTCAACTGTGGGAGAAGGGGACAATGAGCAGTTCTTC. This encodes CASSTVGEGDNEQFF. This chain joins TRBV19 and TRBJ2-1; D tentatively fits TRBD1 or TRBD2 (5 bases each). This CDR3 has 15 residues. Trimming took off 8 bases at V and 5 bases at J, with 19 bases between the two ends. Germline V gives CDR1 LNHDA, CDR2 SQIVND (reference sequence).

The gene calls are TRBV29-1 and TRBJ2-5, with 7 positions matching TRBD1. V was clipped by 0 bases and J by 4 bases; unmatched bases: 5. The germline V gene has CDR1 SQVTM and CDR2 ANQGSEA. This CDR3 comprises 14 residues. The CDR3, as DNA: TGCAGCGTTGAAGATGGGACAGCCCGAGAGACCCAGTACTTC. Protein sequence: CSVEDGTARETQYF.

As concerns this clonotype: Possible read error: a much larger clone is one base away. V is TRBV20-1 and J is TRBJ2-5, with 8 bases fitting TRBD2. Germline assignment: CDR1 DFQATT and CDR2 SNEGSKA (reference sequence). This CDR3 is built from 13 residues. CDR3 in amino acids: CSVGGLAGEAQYF. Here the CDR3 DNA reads TGCAGCGTTGGTGGGCTAGCGGGTGAGGCCCAGTACTTC.

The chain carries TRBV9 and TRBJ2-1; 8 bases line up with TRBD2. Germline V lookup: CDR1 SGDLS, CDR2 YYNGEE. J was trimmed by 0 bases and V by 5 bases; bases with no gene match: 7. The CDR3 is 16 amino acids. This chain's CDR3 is CASSILAASSYNEQFF. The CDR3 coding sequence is TGTGCCAGCAGTATACTAGCGGCTAGCTCCTACAATGAGCAGTTCTTC.

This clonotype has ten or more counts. CDR3 region: CASSYSEGVRTEAFF. The CDR3 coding sequence is TGTGCCAGCAGTTACTCGGAAGGGGTTAGGACTGAAGCTTTCTTT. The rearrangement joins TRBV6-2 or TRBV6-3 to TRBJ1-1; perhaps TRBD1 as D (5 bases). This CDR3 is built from 15 residues. Germline values: CDR1 MNHEY, CDR2 SVGEGT. The ends were cut back, 0 bases at V and 5 bases at J, with 13 bases in the middle.

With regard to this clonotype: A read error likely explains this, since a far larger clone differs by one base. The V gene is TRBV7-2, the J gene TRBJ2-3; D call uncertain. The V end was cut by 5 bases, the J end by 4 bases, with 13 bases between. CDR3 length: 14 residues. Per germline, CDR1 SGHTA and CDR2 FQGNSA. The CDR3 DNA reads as TGTGCCAGCAGCCCCCCTCCTTTCGCAGATACGCAGTATTTT. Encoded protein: CASSPPPFADTQYF.

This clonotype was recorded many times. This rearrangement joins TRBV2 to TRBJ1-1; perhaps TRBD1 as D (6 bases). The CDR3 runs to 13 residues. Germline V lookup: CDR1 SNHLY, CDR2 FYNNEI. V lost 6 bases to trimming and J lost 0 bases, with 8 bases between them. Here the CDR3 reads CASSPGVNTEAFF. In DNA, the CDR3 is TGTGCCAGCAGCCCAGGGGTGAACACTGAAGCTTTCTTT.

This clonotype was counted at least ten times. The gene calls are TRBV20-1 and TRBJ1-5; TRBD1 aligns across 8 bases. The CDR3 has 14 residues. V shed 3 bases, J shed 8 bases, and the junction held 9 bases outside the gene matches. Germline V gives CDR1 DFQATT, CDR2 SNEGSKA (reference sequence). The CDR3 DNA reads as TGCAGTGCTAGGACAGGGGTTGTGGGAGAGCCCCAGCATTTT. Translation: CSARTGVVGEPQHF.

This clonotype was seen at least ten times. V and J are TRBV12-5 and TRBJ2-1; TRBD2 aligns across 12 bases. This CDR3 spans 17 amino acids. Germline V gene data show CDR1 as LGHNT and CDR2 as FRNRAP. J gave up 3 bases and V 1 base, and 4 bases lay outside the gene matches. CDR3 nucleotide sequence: TGTGCTAGTGGTTTGGCCCTGACTAGCGGGAGCTACAATGAGCAGTTCTTC. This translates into CASGLALTSGSYNEQFF.

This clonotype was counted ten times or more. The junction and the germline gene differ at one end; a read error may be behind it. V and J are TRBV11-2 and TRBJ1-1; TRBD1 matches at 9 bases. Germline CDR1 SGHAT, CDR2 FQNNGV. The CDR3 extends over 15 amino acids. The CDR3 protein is CASSLPRTGVPESFF. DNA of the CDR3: TGTGCCAGCAGCTTACCTAGGACAGGGGTACCTGAATCTTTCTTT.

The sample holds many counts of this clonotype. The CDR3 coding sequence is TGTGCCACCAGCAGAGAAGGCCCAGCAGGTCAGCCCCAGCATTTT. Protein product: CATSREGPAGQPQHF. The V gene is TRBV15, the J gene TRBJ1-5; D gene unclear. CDR1 is LNHNV, CDR2 YYDKDF, per germline (reference sequence). The CDR3 has 15 amino acids. Trimming took 0 bases from V and 6 from J, leaving 12 bases between them. Full variable domain (rest looked up from reference TRBV15 and TRBJ1-5): DAMVIQNPRYQVTQFGKPVTLSCSQTLNHNVMYWYQQKSSQAPKLLFHYYDKDFNNEADTPDNFQSRRPNTSFCFLDIRSPGLGDTAMYLCATSREGPAGQPQHFGDGTRLSIL.